These 8 T cell receptor beta chains were all obtained from the same sample, sequenced in a study of blood T cells in healthy people across ages. It was with a sample-barcoded 5' primer and a J-beta primer mix that a second PCR of roughly 7 to 12 cycles was run. TCRdb re-derived calls from the 5' RACE reads in MiXCR, one entry per CDR3 protein. Of around 580,000 distinct CDR3 sequences listed, roughly 48% are singletons. The sample consisted of blood. These receptors originate from a man older than 75 in good health.

The chain couples TRBV6-2 or TRBV6-3 to TRBJ2-6; D not certain. V was clipped by 7 bases and J by 0 bases, with 10 bases between them. Germline CDR1 is MNHEY and CDR2 is SVGEGT. This CDR3 region has 15 residues. CDR3 bases: TGTGCCAGCAACAAACAGAGCTCTGGGGCCAACGTCCTGACTTTC. This gives the protein CASNKQSSGANVLTF.

The V gene is TRBV10-3, the J gene TRBJ2-3; D perhaps matches TRBD2 (7 bases). Trimming stripped 7 bases from V and 4 bases from J, with 12 bases between. The CDR3 is made up of 13 amino acids. Germline CDR1 and CDR2: ENHRY and SYGVKD. The chain's CDR3 is CAIKRGGPDTQYF. As DNA, the CDR3 is TGTGCCATCAAGAGGGGGGGCCCAGATACGCAGTATTTT.

This clonotype was counted a few times. The J gene is TRBJ2-3, the V gene TRBV29-1; TRBD1 matches at 9 bases. The CDR3 has 14 residues. Germline lookup yields CDR1 SQVTM and CDR2 ANQGSEA. Trimming at V came to 7 bases and at J to 0 bases, leaving 5 bases not matched to a gene. The CDR3 nucleotides are TGCAGCGCACAGGGGGCGGCTAGCACAGATACGCAGTATTTT. Encoded protein: CSAQGAASTDTQYF.

The V and J genes are TRBV6-6 and TRBJ1-2; 7 bases match TRBD1. Per germline, CDR1 MNHNY and CDR2 SVGAGI (reference sequence). The CDR3 has 16 residues. The ends lost 0 bases at V and 8 bases at J; junction bases unmatched: 12. In nucleotides, the CDR3 is TGTGCCAGCAGTTACTCGAGGGACAGCGCCCGAAGAGGCTACACCTTC. Translating gives CASSYSRDSARRGYTF.

The chain recombines TRBV29-1 with TRBJ2-3; D is perhaps TRBD1 (6 bases). Trimming removed 0 bases from V and 6 bases from J, with 16 bases in between. The CDR3 runs 15 residues. The germline V gene encodes CDR1 SQVTM and CDR2 ANQGSEA. The CDR3 is CSVEDWAGESDTQYF. The CDR3 DNA reads as TGCAGCGTTGAAGATTGGGCAGGGGAATCGGATACGCAGTATTTT.

The chain joins TRBV7-6 to TRBJ2-7; 11 bases agree with TRBD1. Germline CDR1 and CDR2: SGHVS and FNYEAQ. This CDR3 is built from 16 residues. The V and J ends lost 1 base and 0 bases, in that order; junction bases with no gene match: 2. CDR3 in amino acids: CASSLGTGGPSYEQYF. The CDR3 coding sequence is TGTGCCAGCAGCTTAGGGACAGGGGGCCCCTCCTACGAGCAGTACTTC.

This clonotype was recorded once. This chain's CDR3 is CSAVGLAGQPTDTQYF. CDR3 sequence (DNA): TGCAGTGCTGTTGGACTAGCGGGGCAACCCACAGATACGCAGTATTTT. This chain connects TRBV20-1 to TRBJ2-3; 12 bases are a match to TRBD2. The CDR3 has 16 residues. CDR1 and CDR2 from the germline V gene are DFQATT and SNEGSKA (reference sequence). After removal of 5 bases from V and 2 bases from J, the junction contained 8 bases not matched to a gene.

About this clonotype itself: The CDR3 does not close with the conserved phenylalanine or tryptophan, likely indicating a read error. The rearrangement uses TRBV20-1 and TRBJ2-4, with D tentatively TRBD1 or TRBD2 (5 bases each). Germline-derived CDR1 and CDR2 are DFQATT and SNEGSKA (reference sequence). The CDR3 is 13 residues long. The V end was cut by 6 bases, the J end by 5 bases, with 14 bases between. CDR3 DNA sequence: TGCAGTGCACGGGACGGAGGCCAAAACATTCAGTACTCC. This gives the protein CSARDGGQNIQYS.